Included here is one T cell receptor beta chain sequence, with context. Its matching antigen is unknown. Repertoires were generated with immunoSEQ multiplex PCR, while TCRdb's copy carries only in-frame clones and drops some. The table lists tens of thousands of clones, about 87% of them singletons. This sample was taken from a study of OX40 agonist ivuxolimab in advanced cancers. Study-level information: Aged roughly 23 to 90 with a mean of 60 years, they were about 83% male. Partial responses were achieved by three patients: one hepatocellular carcinoma, two cutaneous melanoma.

V was pared by 2 bases and J by 0 bases, with 8 bases between. The CDR3 consists of 15 residues. Germline CDR1 is LNHDA and CDR2 is SQIVND (reference sequence). Study-wide results and limits: Low normalized T-cell clonal expansion also characterized some of the nonresponders.

The TCR originated in an adult with an advanced solid tumor such as melanoma, head and neck, liver or kidney cancer. The rearrangement joins TRBV19 to TRBJ1-5, with D hard to call. The source was CD4+ or CD8+ T cells sorted from blood, collected in a trial of the OX40 agonist ivuxolimab. In nucleotides, the CDR3 is TGTGCCAGTAGTATACAGTCGTATAGCAATCAGCCCCAGCATTTT. It codes for CASSIQSYSNQPQHF.